This T cell receptor beta chain is from a study of cytomegalovirus exposure and HLA in healthy donors. Study-wide results and caveats: Productive status was seen about 90% or about 30% of the time for most TCR beta V segments in an earlier analysis. It was taken for granted in presence/absence analyses that sequencing depth across donors was roughly uniform. A later analysis reportedly identified an Asian-associated ancestry cluster as carrying fewer N-insertions than the roughly 700-donor mean. Despite most TCR sequences being rare, some public TCRs occurred in many donors.

The study ran its PCR with 60 Vbeta and 13 Jbeta primers. The protocol was immunoSEQ multiplex PCR, while the TCRdb copy is restricted to in-frame clones and leaves out a portion. Among roughly 100,000 clones, approximately 64% were seen once, and the ten largest hold approximately 4.3%. V was cut by 4 bases and J by 3 bases, with 14 bases left in between. Germline V gives CDR1 SGHNT, CDR2 YYREEE (reference sequence). This CDR3 has 14 residues. Notes on this clone: Its cognate antigen is unknown.

Sequenced material: PBMCs. The V call is TRBV5-4, the J call TRBJ2-7; weak D call: TRBD1 (5 bases). The clonotype comes from a human donor in good health. The CDR3 sequence: CASSLRQGNYEQYF. The CDR3 DNA is TGTGCCAGCAGCCTCAGGCAGGGTAACTACGAGCAGTACTTC.